This entry is about one T cell receptor beta chain. Its target is not known. This sample is part of a study of OX40 agonist ivuxolimab in advanced cancers. Study outcomes and limitations: Among T cells, CD8+ cells averaged more expanded clones than CD4+ cells.

The CDR3 spans 14 residues. V lost 7 bases to trimming and J lost 2 bases, with 12 bases between them. Data came from immunoSEQ multiplex PCR; TCRdb stores just in-frame clones and leaves some out. The table records 70,000 to 80,000 clones, roughly 93% of them present only once. The sequences come from CD4+ or CD8+ T cells sorted from blood, collected in a trial of the OX40 agonist ivuxolimab. V gene TRBV23-1 combines with J gene TRBJ1-5; unclear D gene. TRBV23-1 counts as an open reading frame of uncertain function. This clonotype originated in an adult with an advanced solid tumor such as melanoma, head and neck, liver or kidney cancer. The CDR3 protein is CASMGGDGNQPQHF. Written as DNA, the CDR3 is TGCGCCAGCATGGGCGGTGATGGCAATCAGCCCCAGCATTTT.